Presented here are 25 T cell receptor beta chains from one specimen sequenced in a study of blood T cell repertoires in COVID-19. Some clones are missing from TCRdb's copy, which holds only in-frame ones; the method was immunoSEQ multiplex PCR. Of about 210,000 clones listed, around 88% are singletons. Material for sequencing was peripheral blood. The receptor source for this set is a woman between 45 and 60 years old with acute or convalescent COVID-19.

The chain uses TRBV7-2 and TRBJ2-4; TRBD2 matches 10 bases. The CDR3 length is 19 residues. The V segment lost 2 bases and the J segment 0 bases; nucleotides outside the gene matches: 10. Germline values: CDR1 SGHTA, CDR2 FQGNSA. CDR3: CASSLRWTSGRLAKNIQYF. CDR3 bases: TGTGCCAGCAGCTTAAGATGGACTAGCGGAAGACTAGCCAAAAACATTCAGTACTTC.

The chain joins TRBV10-2 to TRBJ2-1, with 11 bases that match TRBD1. Germline CDR1 WSHSY, CDR2 SAAADI. The CDR3 has 15 residues. V trimming: 5 bases; J trimming: 6 bases; junction bases outside the gene matches: 6. The CDR3 nucleotides read TGCGCCAGCAGTACTTCCGGGACAGGGGGCAATGAGCAGTTCTTC. As protein: CASSTSGTGGNEQFF.

This chain connects TRBV19 to TRBJ1-5; the match to TRBD1 covers 8 bases. The CDR3 is 17 amino acids. Germline V gene data show CDR1 as LNHDA and CDR2 as SQIVND (reference sequence). With 3 bases clipped from V and 1 base from J, the junction kept 8 bases outside the gene matches. Written as DNA, the CDR3 is TGTGCCAGTAGTATGGGGCAGGGGGCTAAAAGCAATCAGCCCCAGCATTTT. Protein product: CASSMGQGAKSNQPQHF.

The DNA of the CDR3 is TGTGCCAGCAGTCAACTAGCGGGGTTCCAAGAGACCCAGTACTTC. Protein product: CASSQLAGFQETQYF. V is TRBV2 and J is TRBJ2-5; 10 positions agree with TRBD2. CDR3 length equals 15 residues. The germline gives CDR1 SNHLY, CDR2 FYNNEI. V lost 5 bases and J lost 1; bases outside the gene matches: 4.

V usage is TRBV11-2 and J usage is TRBJ1-1; D is ambiguous. CDR3 length: 17 amino acids. Trimming left V 0 bases short and J 4 bases short, with 18 bases between. Germline V gene sequence: CDR1 SGHAT, CDR2 FQNNGV. In DNA, the CDR3 is TGTGCCAGCAGCTTAGATGGGAGGCAGATACTCATCACTGAAGCTTTCTTT. As protein: CASSLDGRQILITEAFF. The full variable domain, in which reference TRBV11-2 and TRBJ1-1 provide the parts outside the CDR3, is EAGVAQSPRYKIIEKRQSVAFWCNPISGHATLYWYQQILGQGPKLLIQFQNNGVVDDSQLPKDRFSAERLKGVDSTLKIQPAKLEDSAVYLCASSLDGRQILITEAFFGQGTRLTVV.

This chain uses TRBV7-2 with TRBJ2-2; a possible D gene is TRBD1 (5 bases). CDR1 is SGHTA, CDR2 FQGNSA, per germline. The germline V and J ends were trimmed by 6 bases and 5 bases, with 10 bases remaining between them. The CDR3 runs 13 residues. The DNA of the CDR3 is TGTGCCAGCAGTCGTGACAGAACCGGGGAGCTGTTTTTT. Translated, it gives CASSRDRTGELFF.

The chain recombines TRBV5-1 with TRBJ1-2, with D possibly being TRBD1 (6 bases). The CDR3 covers 13 residues. Trimming took off 7 bases at V and 4 bases at J, with 14 bases between the two ends. The germline CDR1 and CDR2 sequences are SGHRS and YFSETQ. Written as DNA, the CDR3 is TGCGCCAGCGGACCGGACAGTGTCTATGGCTACACCTTC. Its translation: CASGPDSVYGYTF.

The genes are TRBV6-4 and TRBJ2-3, with 8 bases matching TRBD2. The CDR3 is made up of 13 amino acids. The V gene's germline CDR1 is MRHNA and CDR2 SNTAGT. Germline trimming cut 0 bases from V and 8 bases from J; bases unmatched to any gene: 1. The CDR3 sequence is CASSDSAGGTQYF. Written as DNA, the CDR3 is TGTGCCAGCAGTGACTCGGCGGGGGGTACGCAGTATTTT.

Here the CDR3 reads CASSLGLYEQYF. CDR3 in DNA: TGTGCCAGCAGCCTTGGACTCTACGAGCAGTACTTC. J is TRBJ2-7 and V is TRBV3-1 (or the pseudogene TRBV3-2); possible D gene TRBD2, 5 bases. V dropped 4 bases and J dropped 3 bases, with 7 bases sitting between them. CDR3 length: 12 amino acids. CDR1 LGHDT and CDR2 YNNKEL come from the germline V gene (reference sequence).

The chain has TRBV5-1 and TRBJ2-7; the D gene is possibly TRBD1 (6 bases). Germline CDR1 SGHRS, CDR2 YFSETQ. Trimming shortened V by 4 bases and J by 6 bases, and 20 bases separated the two germline ends. The CDR3 sequence is 15 residues long. CDR3 protein: CASSIGYQQGAEQYF. The CDR3 coding sequence is TGCGCCAGCAGCATCGGCTACCAACAGGGTGCCGAGCAGTACTTC.

This clone was recorded a few times. The CDR3 sequence: CASSSRSYEQYF. CDR3 nucleotides: TGTGCCAGCAGTTCTCGCTCCTACGAGCAGTACTTC. The rearrangement uses TRBV27 and TRBJ2-7; no clear D gene. The germline V gene encodes CDR1 MNHEY and CDR2 SMNVEV (reference sequence). CDR3 length: 12 amino acids. Trimming shortened V by 4 bases and J by 0 bases, and 4 bases separated the two germline ends.

The chain joins TRBV6-6 to TRBJ2-7; D might be TRBD2 (6 bases). This CDR3 comprises 14 residues. CDR1 MNHNY and CDR2 SVGAGI come from the germline V gene (reference sequence). Trimming cost V 6 bases and J 4 bases, with 16 bases left between them. DNA of the CDR3: TGTGCCAGCAGGTCGCGGGACCTCACTTACGAGCAGTACTTC. This sequence encodes CASRSRDLTYEQYF.

This clone was observed a few times. The V call is TRBV12-5, the J call TRBJ2-3; D uncertain. From germline, CDR1 is LGHNT and CDR2 FRNRAP. Trimming left V 0 bases short and J 0 bases short, with 7 bases between. This CDR3 spans 15 amino acids. The CDR3 protein is CASGLVLSSTDTQYF. CDR3 coding DNA: TGTGCTAGTGGTTTGGTACTGAGTAGCACAGATACGCAGTATTTT.

The rearrangement uses TRBV27 and TRBJ1-1; 9 nucleotides line up with TRBD1. Germline V gene lookup returns CDR1 MNHEY and CDR2 SMNVEV (reference sequence). The CDR3 has 17 residues. J gave up 7 bases and V 6 bases, and 18 bases lay outside the gene matches. The CDR3 DNA sequence: TGTGCCAGCAGGAAGGGACAGGGACACGGAGGTGTTGGTGAAGCTTTCTTT. Translation gives CASRKGQGHGGVGEAFF.

CDR3 protein: CATAGQGSLYGQPQHF. CDR3 DNA sequence: TGTGCCACCGCGGGACAGGGTAGTCTGTACGGTCAGCCCCAGCATTTT. This chain uses TRBV19 with TRBJ1-5; TRBD1 matches 9 bases. The CDR3 consists of 16 residues. Per germline, CDR1 LNHDA and CDR2 SQIVND (reference sequence). J was trimmed by 6 bases and V by 10 bases; bases with no gene match: 16.

The chain uses TRBV13 and TRBJ2-5; 11 bases are shared with TRBD2. This CDR3 has 17 residues. Germline values: CDR1 PRHDT, CDR2 FYEKMQ (reference sequence). Trimming removed 5 bases from V and 5 bases from J; junction bases left unmatched: 13. The CDR3 protein is CASSKRLAGGPRETQYF. The CDR3 DNA reads TGTGCCAGCAGCAAAAGATTAGCGGGAGGGCCGCGGGAGACCCAGTACTTC. Drawing the rest from reference TRBV13 and TRBJ2-5, the complete variable domain is AAGVIQSPRHLIKEKRETATLKCYPIPRHDTVYWYQQGPGQDPQFLISFYEKMQSDKGSIPDRFSAQQFSDYHSELNMSSLELGDSALYFCASSKRLAGGPRETQYFGPGTRLLVL.

The chain combines TRBV12-3 or TRBV12-4 with TRBJ1-4; D is possibly TRBD1 (5 bases). The CDR3 covers 13 residues. With 6 bases removed from V and 6 bases from J, the gap between germline ends came to 11 bases. CDR3 in amino acids: CASRLGGDEKLFF. CDR3 DNA: TGTGCCAGCAGGCTGGGGGGAGATGAAAAACTGTTTTTT.

The V gene is TRBV19, the J gene TRBJ1-1; the D gene is possibly TRBD1 (5 bases). The V end lost 7 bases, the J end lost 1 base, and 10 bases lay between the germline ends. This CDR3 comprises 13 residues. Per the germline V gene, CDR1 is LNHDA and CDR2 is SQIVND (reference sequence). This CDR3 reads CASTGSWNTEAFF. CDR3 DNA sequence: TGTGCCAGTACAGGGTCGTGGAACACTGAAGCTTTCTTT.

The chain recombines TRBV2 with TRBJ2-7; 7 bases align to TRBD2. Losses at the gene ends were 7 bases for V and 2 bases for J; bases not matched to a gene: 8. Germline assignment: CDR1 SNHLY and CDR2 FYNNEI. The CDR3 contains 14 residues. CDR3 amino acids: CASIGQGGAYEQYF. The CDR3 DNA follows: TGTGCCAGCATTGGCCAGGGAGGGGCCTACGAGCAGTACTTC.

This chain uses TRBV7-3 with TRBJ1-1, with TRBD1 as a possible D gene (5 bases). There are 14 residues in the CDR3. Germline CDR1 reads SGHTA; CDR2 reads FQGTGA. V lost 5 bases and J 1 base, leaving 11 bases between the germline ends. CDR3 sequence (DNA): TGTGCCAGCAGCCAAAGGGGCAGGAACACTGAAGCTTTCTTT. Protein product: CASSQRGRNTEAFF.

There are a few counts of this clone. The chain combines TRBV28 with TRBJ1-2; TRBD1 agrees at 10 bases. CDR1 is MDHEN, CDR2 SYDVKM, per germline. The CDR3 is 14 amino acids. V shed 5 bases, J shed 6 bases, and the junction held 6 bases outside the gene matches. Written as DNA, the CDR3 is TGTGCCAGCAGTCTAGACAGGGGGCGGAATGGCTACACCTTC. Amino acids: CASSLDRGRNGYTF.

J is TRBJ2-7 and V is TRBV11-1, with D perhaps TRBD1 (6 bases). Germline V lookup: CDR1 SGHAT, CDR2 FQDESV (reference sequence). This CDR3 comprises 15 residues. The V end was cut by 4 bases, the J end by 7 bases, with 20 bases between. The CDR3 sequence is CASSSGQLTWGEQYF. In DNA, the CDR3 is TGTGCCAGCAGCTCTGGACAGCTCACTTGGGGTGAGCAGTACTTC.

The V gene is TRBV7-8, the J gene TRBJ1-5; 8 bases align to TRBD1. From germline, CDR1 is SGHVS and CDR2 FQNEAQ. The V and J ends lost 1 base and 7 bases, in that order; junction bases with no gene match: 9. There are 16 residues in the CDR3. DNA of the CDR3: TGTGCCAGCAGCTTAGTGGGGGCAGGGGGCAGGCAGCCCCAGCATTTT. It encodes CASSLVGAGGRQPQHF.

This chain uses TRBV3-1 (or the pseudogene TRBV3-2) with TRBJ2-7; D may be TRBD2 (7 bases). This CDR3 spans 13 amino acids. The V gene lost 0 bases and the J gene lost 10 bases, with 13 bases spanning the gap. CDR1 is LGHDT, CDR2 YNNKEL, per germline (reference sequence). CDR3: CASSQEGRDNQYF. The CDR3 DNA follows: TGTGCCAGCAGCCAAGAGGGGAGGGACAATCAGTACTTC.

This chain connects TRBV9 to TRBJ1-5, with 8 bases that match TRBD1. This CDR3 contains 14 residues. The germline V gene encodes CDR1 SGDLS and CDR2 YYNGEE. With V trimmed by 2 bases and J by 4 bases, 2 bases remained unmatched. CDR3 in DNA: TGTGCCAGCAGCGTCGGGACAGGTAATCAGCCCCAGCATTTT. Protein product: CASSVGTGNQPQHF.